A single sample gave rise to the 29 T cell receptor beta chains below, sequenced in a study of T cell clonality in common variable immunodeficiency. The study, taken as a whole, reports: Fewer deletions and N-nucleotide insertions were reportedly seen in common variable immunodeficiency TCR beta sequences.

No antigen has been assigned to these receptors. The protocol was immunoSEQ multiplex PCR, while the TCRdb copy is restricted to in-frame clones and leaves out a portion. The table lists about 23,000 clones, with no singletons. Material: peripheral blood mononuclear cells. These receptors all come from a human donor with common variable immunodeficiency.

Comment on this clone: Read data end 3 residues before the CDR3 end; the end is taken from the germline J gene. The rearrangement uses TRBV6-1 and TRBJ1-1; 9 nucleotides align to TRBD1. The V segment lost 4 bases and the J segment 1 base; nucleotides outside the gene matches: 7. CDR1 is MNHNS and CDR2 is SASEGT in the germline V gene. This CDR3 contains 16 residues. The CDR3 reads CASSGRTGVRNTEAFF. Incomplete CDR3 DNA: TGTGCCAGCAGTGGGAGGACAGGGGTTAGGAACACTGAA.

The table lists this clone with many counts. CDR3 protein: CSAPRQGNPPTDYTF. CDR3 DNA, as far as it was read: TGCAGTGCACCAAGACAGGGGAACCCTCCTACGGAC. The genes are TRBV20-1 and TRBJ1-2, with 8 nucleotides matching TRBD1. The read finishes 3 residues shy of the CDR3 end, and the germline J gene is used to complete it. CDR3 length equals 15 residues. Germline values: CDR1 DFQATT, CDR2 SNEGSKA (reference sequence).

This chain's CDR3 is CASSGTGGARDEQYF. Incomplete CDR3 DNA: TGTGCCAGCAGCGGGACAGGGGGCGCGAGGGACGAG. This chain links TRBV5-6 with TRBJ2-7, with TRBD1 matching over 12 bases. The DNA ends 3 residues before the CDR3 does, and the rest of the CDR3 is filled in from the germline J gene. The junction had 7 bases not matched to a gene; V was cut back by 4 bases and J by 5 bases. Germline V gene sequence: CDR1 SGHDT, CDR2 YYEEEE. The CDR3 is 15 amino acids.

Concerning this clone: The read stops 3 residues short of the end of the CDR3; the missing end is completed from the germline J gene. The chain is built from TRBV19 and TRBJ2-7; D is perhaps TRBD2 (7 bases). The V gene lost 8 bases and the J gene lost 4 bases, with 21 bases spanning the gap. Germline V gives CDR1 LNHDA, CDR2 SQIVND (reference sequence). This CDR3 has 15 residues. CDR3 region: CASSLGGEVLYEQYF. The DNA read from the CDR3 is TGTGCCAGTTCCCTAGGGGGGGAAGTCCTATACGAG.

This clone appeared a few times. The CDR3 end lies 3 residues beyond the end of the read and is filled in from the germline J gene. The rearrangement links TRBV6-1 to TRBJ1-2, with 12 bases fitting TRBD1. The CDR3 length is 15 residues. The germline V gene encodes CDR1 MNHNS and CDR2 SASEGT. V was clipped by 0 bases and J by 7 bases; unmatched bases: 3. The CDR3 bases that were read are TGTGCCAGCAGTGAAGCTGGGGACAGGGGGCCTGGC. This gives the protein CASSEAGDRGPG. The CDR3 reads in full as CASSEAGDRGPGYTF.

Worth noting for this clone: The missing CDR3 end, 3 residues past where the read stops, is filled in from the germline J gene. V and J are TRBV18 and TRBJ1-2; the D gene is possibly TRBD1 (5 bases). CDR1 KGHSH and CDR2 LQKENI come from the germline V gene. CDR3 size: 12 residues. V was cut by 8 bases and J by 6 bases, with 13 bases left in between. Here the CDR3 reads CASRPSGDGYTF. The covered CDR3 bases are TGTGCCAGCCGCCCCTCGGGGGATGGC.

By frequency in the sample, this clone is medium-sized. The read terminates 3 residues ahead of where the CDR3 ends, so the germline J gene completes it. V usage is TRBV11-2 and J usage is TRBJ1-5; possible D gene TRBD1, 6 bases. CDR3 length: 14 amino acids. V was trimmed by 6 bases and J by 9 bases, leaving 18 bases between them. Germline CDR1 SGHAT, CDR2 FQNNGV. Partial CDR3 DNA: TGTGCCAGCAGTCCGGACAGCGTCAGCGGGCCC. The encoded protein is CASSPDSVSGP. The whole CDR3 is CASSPDSVSGPQHF.

As concerns this clone: The read terminates 3 residues before the CDR3 end, so the remaining end is supplied by the germline J gene. The chain joins TRBV2 to TRBJ2-4; 7 bases are shared with TRBD2. Germline V gene data show CDR1 as SNHLY and CDR2 as FYNNEI. The CDR3 is 16 amino acids. The V gene end was trimmed by 6 bases and the J gene end by 6 bases; junction bases not matched to a gene: 14. The covered CDR3 bases are TGTGCCAGCAGGGTCTCTTCAGCGGGAAGCCGAAACATT. Its protein product is CASRVSSAGSRNI. From start to end, the CDR3 is CASRVSSAGSRNIQYF.

With respect to this clone: Read coverage stops 3 residues before the CDR3 terminus; the germline J gene supplies the remainder. The V call is TRBV5-5, the J call TRBJ1-1; TRBD1 is a possible D gene (6 bases). CDR1 and CDR2 (germline): SGHKS, YYEKEE (reference sequence). The CDR3 has 12 residues. CDR3 amino acids: CASSLVDRDAFF. The DNA read from the CDR3 is TGTGCCAGCAGCTTGGTGGACAGAGAT.

In its sample, this clone was seen a few times. The read ends 3 residues shy of where the CDR3 ends; the end is completed using the germline J gene. The chain joins TRBV6-1 to TRBJ1-4; 9 nucleotides line up with TRBD1. This CDR3 contains 14 residues. With 4 bases clipped from V and 7 bases from J, the junction kept 4 bases outside the gene matches. CDR1 is MNHNS and CDR2 is SASEGT in the germline V gene. The DNA read from the CDR3 is TGTGCCAGCAGTGGGGGGACAGGGCTTGAAAAA. It specifies CASSGGTGLEK. The entire CDR3 sequence reads CASSGGTGLEKLFF.

By frequency in the sample, this clone is medium-sized. The sequenced fragment ends 3 residues before the CDR3 boundary, so the rest is inferred from the germline J gene. The chain carries TRBV19 and TRBJ2-6; 7 nucleotides line up with TRBD2. J lost 4 bases, V lost 6 bases, and 6 bases had no gene match. CDR3 length: 15 residues. Germline V gene lookup returns CDR1 LNHDA and CDR2 SQIVND (reference sequence). CDR3 DNA (partial): TGTGCCAGTAGCTGGGGGGGATCCGGGGCCAACGTC. Its translation is CASSWGGSGANV. The entire CDR3 sequence reads CASSWGGSGANVLTF.

This clone was recorded many times. The read is 3 residues too short to cover the CDR3 end, so that end is filled in from the germline J gene. The V gene is TRBV7-9, the J gene TRBJ1-1; D gene ambiguous. This CDR3 is 13 amino acids long. The germline CDR1 and CDR2 sequences are SEHNR and FQNEAQ (reference sequence). Trimming pared 2 bases from V and 5 bases from J, leaving 9 bases between. CDR3 bases read: TGTGCCAGCAGCTTAAAACCGGTTACTGAA. Protein sequence: CASSLKPVTE. The entire CDR3 protein is CASSLKPVTEAFF.

Regarding this clone: The read ends 3 residues before the CDR3 terminus; that terminus is restored from the germline J gene. The V call is TRBV5-1, the J call TRBJ1-1; TRBD1 matches 7 bases. Germline CDR1 reads SGHRS; CDR2 reads YFSETQ. The CDR3 length is 15 residues. V dropped 4 bases and J dropped 4; count of bases not matched to a gene: 10. Incomplete CDR3 DNA: TGCGCCAGCAGCGAGTTGACAGGGCCGGTCACTGAA. It codes for CASSELTGPVTE. The whole CDR3 protein reads CASSELTGPVTEAFF. Supplemented by reference TRBV5-1 and TRBJ1-1, the full variable domain reads KAGVTQTPRYLIKTRGQQVTLSCSPISGHRSVSWYQQTPGQGLQFLFEYFSETQRNKGNFPGRFSGRQFSNSRSEMNVSTLELGDSALYLCASSELTGPVTEAFFGQGTRLTVV.

This clone was observed a few times. The CDR3 end is not reached by the read, which stops 3 residues before it; the germline J gene fills it in. J is TRBJ1-6 and V is TRBV30; weak D call: TRBD1 (5 bases). Germline-derived CDR1 and CDR2 are GTSNPN and SVGIG (reference sequence). The V and J ends lost 0 bases and 10 bases respectively, with 13 bases between them. The CDR3 consists of 14 residues. The CDR3 here is CAWSVRTGVSPLHF. The CDR3 bases that were read are TGTGCCTGGAGTGTACGTACAGGTGTATCACCC.

This clone was seen ten or more times. The read ends 3 residues before the CDR3 terminus; that terminus is restored from the germline J gene. The J gene is TRBJ2-1, the V gene TRBV4-2; 10 positions agree with TRBD2. Germline lookup yields CDR1 LGHNA and CDR2 YNFKEQ. The trim removed 1 base at V and 0 bases at J, leaving 9 bases unmatched. The CDR3 sequence is 19 residues long. CDR3 sequence reads: CASSQGAGGLSSSYNEQFF. The covered CDR3 bases are TGTGCCAGCAGCCAAGGAGCGGGGGGGCTATCGAGCTCCTACAATGAG.

This clone has only a few counts. Coverage ceases 3 residues before the CDR3 finishes, and the germline J gene fills in the end. The chain is built from TRBV5-1 and TRBJ1-3; 8 bases line up with TRBD1. The CDR3 is 16 residues long. From germline, CDR1 is SGHRS and CDR2 YFSETQ. After removal of 3 bases from V and 2 bases from J, the junction contained 7 bases not matched to a gene. Incomplete CDR3 DNA: TGCGCCAGCAGCTCAGGACCGACAGGGGCTGGAAACACC. Protein sequence: CASSSGPTGAGNT. The full CDR3 protein is CASSSGPTGAGNTIYF. Combining the CDR3 with reference TRBV5-1 and TRBJ1-3 gives the whole variable domain KAGVTQTPRYLIKTRGQQVTLSCSPISGHRSVSWYQQTPGQGLQFLFEYFSETQRNKGNFPGRFSGRQFSNSRSEMNVSTLELGDSALYLCASSSGPTGAGNTIYFGEGSWLTVV.

CDR3 DNA, as far as it was read: TGTGCCTGGAGTGCAGCAGGGGCAGGGATGATCGAG. Amino acids: CAWSAAGAGMIE. The CDR3 in full is CAWSAAGAGMIEQYF. The rearrangement joins TRBV30 to TRBJ2-7; possibly TRBD1 for D (6 bases). The sequenced fragment ends 3 residues before the CDR3 boundary, so the rest is inferred from the germline J gene. V lost 1 base and J 6 bases, leaving 19 bases between the germline ends. The length of the CDR3 is 15 residues. From germline, CDR1 is GTSNPN and CDR2 SVGIG (reference sequence).

To note about this clone: The read ends 3 residues shy of where the CDR3 ends; the end is completed using the germline J gene. The chain carries TRBV7-9 and TRBJ1-1; possible D gene TRBD1, 6 bases. CDR3 length: 14 amino acids. V was pared by 5 bases and J by 1 base, with 11 bases between. Germline V CDR1 and CDR2: SEHNR, FQNEAQ (reference sequence). This CDR3 is CASSTQGTNTEAFF. The part of the CDR3 DNA that was read is TGTGCCAGCAGCACACAGGGTACGAACACTGAA.

This clone came up many times. The read ends 3 residues before the CDR3 terminus; that terminus is restored from the germline J gene. The gene calls are TRBV30 and TRBJ2-1; TRBD1 aligns across 8 bases. The junction had 5 bases not matched to a gene; V was cut back by 2 bases and J by 2 bases. This CDR3 has 15 residues. CDR1 is GTSNPN and CDR2 is SVGIG in the germline V gene (reference sequence). CDR3 bases read: TGTGCCTGGAGTCAAGACAGGGGCCCCTACAATGAG. It yields the protein CAWSQDRGPYNE. The whole CDR3 is CAWSQDRGPYNEQFF.

The sample holds many counts of this clone. The read finishes 3 residues shy of the CDR3 end, and the germline J gene is used to complete it. V usage is TRBV6-1 and J usage is TRBJ1-1; possibly TRBD1 for D (6 bases). Looked up from germline, CDR1 is MNHNS and CDR2 is SASEGT. Trimming cost V 4 bases and J 2 bases, with 17 bases left between them. The CDR3 contains 16 residues. The CDR3 loop is CASSVGRGGGNTEAFF. The sequenced CDR3 bases are TGTGCCAGCAGTGTCGGCAGGGGAGGTGGTAACACTGAA.

This clone was seen only a few times. The read terminates 3 residues ahead of where the CDR3 ends, so the germline J gene completes it. This specimen includes other DNA sequences encoding the same CDR3. The chain is built from TRBV7-9 and TRBJ1-2; D is uncertain. Germline loops: CDR1 SEHNR, CDR2 FQNEAQ (reference sequence). The CDR3 contains 13 residues. V lost 0 bases and J 4 bases, leaving 6 bases between the germline ends. CDR3 DNA, as far as it was read: TGTGCCAGCAGCTTAGCGCAAGGCTATGGC. This encodes CASSLAQGYG. Given in full, the CDR3 is CASSLAQGYGYTF.

This clone was seen repeatedly, ten times or more. Read coverage stops 3 residues before the CDR3 terminus; the germline J gene supplies the remainder. The rearrangement links TRBV19 to TRBJ2-6; D tentatively fits TRBD1 or TRBD2 (5 bases each). The CDR3 covers 16 residues. Germline V gene lookup returns CDR1 LNHDA and CDR2 SQIVND (reference sequence). Trimming removed 6 bases at V and 2 bases at J, with 14 bases between. CDR3 DNA, as far as it was read: TGTGCCAGTAGCGTCCCCCGAGGGGCTGGGGCCAACGTC. Translated, it gives CASSVPRGAGANV. The CDR3 in full is CASSVPRGAGANVLTF.

The sequenced part of the CDR3 DNA is TGTGCCAGCTCACTAACGGAGGGCGAGACC. It is translated as CASSLTEGET. The complete CDR3 protein is CASSLTEGETQYF. The chain employs TRBV18 and TRBJ2-5, with D possibly matching TRBD2 (6 bases). The read falls 3 residues short of the CDR3 end, and the missing part is taken from the germline J gene. The V gene lost 4 bases and the J gene lost 5 bases, with 11 bases spanning the gap. The CDR3 spans 13 residues. The germline CDR1 and CDR2 sequences are KGHSH and LQKENI.

This clone was seen only a few times. From the germline J gene comes the end of the CDR3, since the read stops 3 residues before it. This chain joins TRBV7-9 and TRBJ1-1; TRBD1 is a possible D gene (5 bases). The CDR3 spans 15 residues. V was pared by 4 bases and J by 4 bases, with 16 bases between. The germline CDR1 and CDR2 sequences are SEHNR and FQNEAQ (reference sequence). Incomplete CDR3 DNA: TGTGCCAGCAGCTCCAGGACACCCTTGGGCACTGAA. Residues: CASSSRTPLGTE. The entire CDR3 is CASSSRTPLGTEAFF.

As to this clone: The sequence runs out 3 residues before the end of the CDR3; the remainder is reconstructed from the germline J gene. The chain links TRBV7-3 to TRBJ2-7; 10 bases align to TRBD1. The CDR3 contains 21 residues. Germline CDR1 reads SGHTA; CDR2 reads FQGTGA. Unmatched junction bases numbered 20, after V lost 1 base and J lost 2 bases. This CDR3 reads CASSLKYPPGQGSCLTYEQYF. Incomplete CDR3 DNA: TGTGCCAGCAGCTTAAAGTATCCTCCGGGACAGGGGTCCTGTTTAACCTACGAG.

Ten or more counts support this clone. The CDR3 is CAISESQASNTEAFF. CDR3 DNA, as far as it was read: TGTGCCATCAGTGAGTCGCAGGCCTCGAACACTGAA. This sequence joins TRBV10-3 and TRBJ1-1; D unclear. Read sequence stops 3 residues before the CDR3 end, and the germline J gene provides the missing end. Trimming stripped 0 bases from V and 1 base from J, with 9 bases between. Germline assignment: CDR1 ENHRY and CDR2 SYGVKD. The CDR3 length is 15 residues.

This clone was counted only a few times. Read sequence stops 3 residues before the CDR3 end, and the germline J gene provides the missing end. The chain carries TRBV11-2 and TRBJ2-2; D possibly corresponds to TRBD1 (6 bases). Trimming removed 5 bases at V and 2 bases at J, with 12 bases between. This CDR3 spans 15 amino acids. Germline V gene data show CDR1 as SGHAT and CDR2 as FQNNGV. The sequenced CDR3 bases are TGTGCCAGCAGCGACCGGGACATAAACACCGGGGAG. The encoded protein is CASSDRDINTGE. From start to end, the CDR3 is CASSDRDINTGELFF.

This clone was seen many times. The CDR3 end is not reached by the read, which stops 3 residues before it; the germline J gene fills it in. The gene calls are TRBV5-1 and TRBJ2-7; TRBD1 aligns across 9 bases. The CDR3 consists of 17 residues. Germline CDR1 SGHRS, CDR2 YFSETQ. The ends lost 0 bases at V and 0 bases at J; junction bases unmatched: 7. The CDR3 loop reads CASSLGTGTGISYEQYF. Incomplete CDR3 DNA: TGCGCCAGCAGCTTGGGGACCGGGACAGGGATCTCCTACGAG.

This clone was counted ten times or more. CDR3 amino acids: CASSRGQALSYEQYF. The part of the CDR3 DNA that was read is TGCGCCAGCAGCCGGGGACAGGCCCTCTCCTACGAG. V and J are TRBV5-1 and TRBJ2-7; 8 bases are shared with TRBD1. The CDR3 goes on 3 residues after the read ends, and that part is filled in from the germline J gene. The length of the CDR3 is 15 residues. Germline V gene lookup returns CDR1 SGHRS and CDR2 YFSETQ. V shed 4 bases and J 0 bases; nucleotides not matched to a gene: 6. The full variable domain, its missing parts supplied by reference TRBV5-1 and TRBJ2-7, is KAGVTQTPRYLIKTRGQQVTLSCSPISGHRSVSWYQQTPGQGLQFLFEYFSETQRNKGNFPGRFSGRQFSNSRSEMNVSTLELGDSALYLCASSRGQALSYEQYFGPGTRLTVT.